The sequence of this T cell receptor (beta chain) was determined in a study of T cell responses to AZD1222 COVID-19 vaccine. Whole-study context: Second-dose timings of about 4 or about 12 weeks were pooled. Study-wide points: Regions 160-218 and 743-854 dominated among vaccine-associated CD4 TCRs spanning spike. Reportedly, nearly half of unique spike TCRs recognized epitopes outside B.1.351/B.1.1.7 mutations.

The V gene's germline CDR1 is SGHTA and CDR2 FQGNSA. V lost 7 bases and J lost 1; bases outside the gene matches: 6. The CDR3 contains 14 residues. This clone was detected only once. Its antigen remains unknown. The method was immunoSEQ multiplex PCR; TCRdb's version includes in-frame clones alone and lacks a portion of them. The table lists 82,000 or so clones, 85% to 95% of them singletons. The rearrangement links TRBV7-2 to TRBJ2-5; 7 nucleotides line up with TRBD1. This TCR was sampled from an adult in good health. Here the sequenced sample was peripheral blood, taken on day 0 of AZD1222 vaccination. As DNA, the CDR3 is TGTGCCAGCAACACCGGACAGGCCCAAGAGACCCAGTACTTC. Translation: CASNTGQAQETQYF.